These T cell receptor beta chains were read from a single sample in a study of glioma-infiltrating T cells. TCRdb fed the multiplex PCR reads into MiXCR, producing one record per CDR3 protein. The data contain 90,000 to 100,000 distinct CDR3 sequences, roughly 40% of them singletons. Sequencing was performed on glioma tissue, nonneoplastic brain tissue, or PBMCs (not recorded which). These receptors originate from a human donor with low-grade glioma or glioblastoma, undergoing nonglioma brain surgery, or in good health (not recorded which). Both conserved end residues are part of each CDR3. The order of the fields is D gene, V gene, clone size, J gene, CDR3 protein, CDR3 DNA. D genes are given only for firm matches. Clone size is stated in some rows and not others, as once, few, many or a class when expanded.

>TRBD2|TRBV19|many|TRBJ2-2
CASSPSGGANTGELFF
TGTGCCAGTAGTCCTAGCGGGGGAGCGAACACCGGGGAGCTGTTTTTT
>TRBD1|TRBV10-3|many|TRBJ1-1
CAISESGGPGGTEAFF
TGTGCCATCAGTGAGTCAGGGGGCCCGGGCGGCACTGAAGCTTTCTTT
>TRBD1|TRBV7-2|NA|TRBJ2-1
CASSKDQGENNEQCF
TGTGCCAGCAGCAAAGATCAGGGGGAGAACAATGAGCAGTGCTTC
>NA|TRBV2|NA|TRBJ1-2
CASSQVASGICGYTF
TGCGCCAGCAGCCAAGTCGCTTCGGGGATCTGTGGCTACACCTTC
>NA|TRBV6-9|NA|TRBJ1-5
CASSSNPNQIQHF
TGTGCCAGCAGTTCCAACCCGAATCAGATCCAGCATTTT
>TRBD1|TRBV29-1|few|TRBJ2-5
CSVDWTGGSKTQYF
TGCAGCGTTGACTGGACAGGGGGATCAAAGACCCAGTACTTC
>TRBD1|TRBV9|NA|TRBJ2-7
CASNIGTGLTYEQYF
TGTGCCAGCAACATCGGGACAGGCCTAACCTACGAGCAGTACTTC
>NA|TRBV19|many|TRBJ1-1
CASSRGGSMNTEAFF
TGTGCCAGTAGCCGCGGGGGGAGCATGAACACTGAAGCTTTCTTT
>NA|TRBV25-1|many|TRBJ2-7
CATEDRSNYEQYF
TGTGCCACCGAGGACAGATCTAACTACGAGCAGTACTTC
>NA|TRBV27|many|TRBJ2-7
CASSLLGSEQYF
TGTGCCAGCAGTTTATTGGGGAGCGAGCAGTACTTC
>NA|TRBV6-1|many|TRBJ2-5
CASSGLSETQYF
TGTGCCAGCAGTGGCTTATCCGAGACCCAGTACTTC
>NA|TRBV5-1|NA|TRBJ1-5
CASSNSPVNPHSNQPQHF
TGCGCCAGCAGTAACAGTCCTGTAAACCCCCATAGCAATCAGCCCCAGCATTTT
>NA|TRBV28|NA|TRBJ2-2
CSTIAHTWELFF
TGTTCCACCATCGCGCACACCTGGGAGCTGTTTTTT
>NA|TRBV5-1|many|TRBJ1-1
CASSLGSGATLNTEAFF
TGCGCCAGCAGCTTGGGATCAGGGGCGACCTTGAACACTGAAGCTTTCTTT
>TRBD1|TRBV25-1|once|TRBJ1-1
CASRGQGAYTEAFF
TGTGCCAGCAGGGGACAGGGGGCTTACACTGAAGCTTTCTTT
>TRBD1|TRBV24-1|many|TRBJ2-7
CATSAGQGAGEQYF
TGTGCCACCAGTGCCGGACAGGGGGCGGGCGAGCAGTACTTC
>TRBD2|TRBV3-1|NA|TRBJ2-2
CASSQRLAESKELFF
TGTGCCAGCAGCCAAAGACTAGCGGAGAGCAAGGAGCTGTTTTTT
>TRBD2|TRBV7-2|NA|TRBJ2-5
CASRAFGTSLTETQYF
TGTGCCAGCAGAGCTTTCGGGACTAGCCTCACAGAGACCCAGTACTTC
>TRBD2|TRBV9|few|TRBJ2-1
CASSPGTSGNNEQFF
TGTGCCAGCAGCCCTGGGACTAGCGGGAACAATGAGCAGTTCTTC
>TRBD1|TRBV5-1|many|TRBJ2-1
CASSVDRPLDEQFF
TGCGCCAGCAGCGTGGACAGGCCCTTGGATGAGCAGTTCTTC